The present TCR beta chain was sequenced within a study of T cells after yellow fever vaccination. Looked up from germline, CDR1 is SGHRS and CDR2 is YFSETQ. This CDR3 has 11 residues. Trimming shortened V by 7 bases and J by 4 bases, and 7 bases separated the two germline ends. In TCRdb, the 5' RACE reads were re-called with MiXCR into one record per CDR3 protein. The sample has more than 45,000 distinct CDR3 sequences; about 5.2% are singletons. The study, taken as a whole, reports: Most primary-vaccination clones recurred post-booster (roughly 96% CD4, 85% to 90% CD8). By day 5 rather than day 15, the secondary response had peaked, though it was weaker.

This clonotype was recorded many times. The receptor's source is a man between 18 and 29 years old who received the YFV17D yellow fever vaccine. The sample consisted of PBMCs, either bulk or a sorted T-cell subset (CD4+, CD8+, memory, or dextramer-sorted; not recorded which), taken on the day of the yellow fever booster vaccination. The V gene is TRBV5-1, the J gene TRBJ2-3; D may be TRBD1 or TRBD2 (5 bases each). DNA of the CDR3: TGCGCCAGCGGGACCGCAGATACGCAGTATTTT. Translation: CASGTADTQYF.